This TCR beta chain stems from a study of cytomegalovirus exposure and HLA in healthy donors. The germline V gene has CDR1 SGDLS and CDR2 YYNGEE. This CDR3 comprises 15 residues. The trim removed 6 bases at V and 3 bases at J, leaving 5 bases unmatched. The table came from immunoSEQ multiplex PCR; TCRdb's copy has only in-frame clones and leaves some out. Among 90,000 to 120,000 clones, around 85% were seen once, and the ten largest hold 3% to 3.5%. The specimen sequenced was PBMCs. The V gene is TRBV9, the J gene TRBJ2-1, with 11 bases that match TRBD1. This receptor was taken from a woman between 18 and 29 years old in good health and CMV-seronegative. The CDR3 DNA reads TGTGCCAGCACCTCCGGGACAGGGGGCTACAATGAGCAGTTCTTC. Its protein is CASTSGTGGYNEQFF.